A selection of T cell receptor beta chains follows, all from one sample in a study of T cell changes during pregnancy in multiple sclerosis. Sequencing used immunoSEQ multiplex PCR; TCRdb keeps in-frame clones, though not all of them. The table records some 73,000 clones, 85% to 95% of them present only once. Material: peripheral blood, obtained in the third trimester of pregnancy. The receptors stem from a female donor in good health, enrolled as a control in a pregnancy study. CDR3s include the opening cysteine and the closing phenylalanine or tryptophan. A D gene is named only where the DNA matches it firmly. The size entry is marked missing in some rows and otherwise reads once, few, many or a size class.

d_call,clone_size,j_call,v_call,cdr3_aa,cdr3_nt
-,-,TRBJ1-2,TRBV19,CASSTIGGNGYTF,TGTGCCAGTAGTACGATCGGGGGAAATGGCTACACCTTC
-,-,TRBJ1-5,TRBV6-5,CASSPDRGNQPQHF,TGTGCCAGCAGTCCCGACAGAGGAAATCAGCCCCAGCATTTT
-,-,TRBJ2-3,TRBV7-2,CASSSTGPTDTQYF,TGTGCCAGCAGCTCGACAGGTCCGACAGATACGCAGTATTTT
-,-,TRBJ1-5,TRBV21-1,CASSKVMSCNQPQHF,TGTGCCAGCAGCAAAGTAATGTCCTGCAATCAGCCCCAGCATTTT
-,-,TRBJ2-1,TRBV14,CASSLGGYNEQFF,TGTGCCAGCAGCCTAGGGGGCTACAATGAGCAGTTCTTC
-,-,TRBJ2-1,TRBV9,CASSVEDSAYNEQFF,TGTGCCAGCAGCGTAGAGGACAGCGCCTACAATGAGCAGTTCTTC
-,once,TRBJ1-2,TRBV28,CASRRGANYGYTF,TGTGCCTCGCGGCGAGGAGCTAACTATGGCTACACCTTC
TRBD1,-,TRBJ1-4,TRBV19,CASSTSGGSGEKLFF,TGTGCCAGTAGTACGTCAGGGGGATCAGGTGAAAAACTGTTTTTT
TRBD1,-,TRBJ2-5,TRBV7-9,CASSSNRGRVETQYF,TGTGCCAGCAGCTCAAACAGGGGGCGCGTAGAGACCCAGTACTTC
-,-,TRBJ2-7,TRBV28,CASSLPPPLIYEQYF,TGTGCCAGCAGTTTGCCACCGCCACTTATCTACGAGCAGTACTTC
-,-,TRBJ1-2,TRBV4-2,CASSQERVGPGYTF,TGTGCCAGCAGCCAAGAGAGGGTCGGTCCGGGCTACACCTTC
-,-,TRBJ1-6,TRBV28,CASNSGGKNSPLHF,TGTGCCAGCAATTCCGGGGGAAAAAATTCACCCCTCCACTTT
-,-,TRBJ2-1,TRBV7-6,CASSLGAFEQFF,TGTGCCAGCAGCTTAGGGGCGTTTGAGCAGTTCTTC
-,once,TRBJ1-1,TRBV18,CASSPRQTPEAFF,TGTGCCAGCTCACCTCGACAAACCCCTGAAGCTTTCTTT
TRBD1,-,TRBJ2-1,TRBV13,CASSWTGIGEQFF,TGTGCCAGCAGCTGGACAGGGATCGGTGAGCAGTTCTTC
TRBD1,few,TRBJ2-7,TRBV15,CATRGTGLEQYF,TGTGCCACCAGGGGGACAGGCCTCGAGCAGTACTTC
-,-,TRBJ2-1,TRBV27,CASSFSRLSYNEQFF,TGTGCCAGCAGTTTTTCCAGGCTGTCCTACAATGAGCAGTTCTTC
TRBD1,-,TRBJ1-2,TRBV6-4,CASSWDRADYGYTF,TGTGCCAGCAGTTGGGACAGGGCGGACTATGGCTACACCTTC
TRBD2,-,TRBJ2-7,TRBV5-4,CASSLFSGDSYEQYF,TGTGCCAGCAGCTTGTTTAGCGGGGACTCCTACGAGCAGTACTTC
TRBD1,-,TRBJ1-1,TRBV29-1,CSAGQGMVTEAFF,TGCAGCGCGGGACAGGGAATGGTCACTGAAGCTTTCTTT
-,-,TRBJ1-3,TRBV28,CASNLSGGRNTIYF,TGTGCCAGCAACCTCTCTGGGGGGAGAAACACCATATATTTT
-,-,TRBJ1-1,TRBV6-6,CASSTLEQVTEAFF,TGTGCCAGCAGTACATTAGAACAGGTCACTGAAGCTTTCTTT
-,-,TRBJ1-1,TRBV19,CASSMGIQGNTEAFF,TGTGCCAGTAGTATGGGTATACAGGGGAACACTGAAGCTTTCTTT
TRBD1,-,TRBJ1-3,TRBV28,CASSLRTGSGNTIYF,TGTGCCAGCAGCTTAAGGACAGGGTCAGGAAACACCATATATTTT
-,-,TRBJ2-7,TRBV28,CASNLGSREQYF,TGTGCCAGCAATCTCGGGAGCCGGGAGCAGTACTTC
TRBD2,-,TRBJ2-5,TRBV5-1,CASSLASGEETQYF,TGCGCCAGCAGCTTGGCAAGCGGGGAGGAGACCCAGTACTTC
-,-,TRBJ2-5,TRBV7-2,CASSRLSRDQETQYF,TGTGCCAGCAGCCGATTAAGCAGGGATCAAGAGACCCAGTACTTC
TRBD2,-,TRBJ2-7,TRBV2,CASSETSGRAYEQYF,TGTGCCAGCAGTGAAACCAGCGGGAGGGCCTACGAGCAGTACTTC
-,-,TRBJ2-3,TRBV5-4,CASSLAWQTSTDTQYF,TGTGCCAGCAGCTTGGCTTGGCAGACTAGCACAGATACGCAGTATTTT
-,-,TRBJ1-1,TRBV5-1,CASSDHRVNTEAFF,TGCGCCAGCAGCGATCACAGGGTAAACACTGAAGCTTTCTTT
TRBD2,-,TRBJ2-1,TRBV5-4,CASSLEAGVGNEQFF,TGTGCCAGCAGCTTGGAAGCGGGAGTTGGAAATGAGCAGTTCTTC
TRBD1,-,TRBJ1-2,TRBV5-3,CARTKPPGQGIKGYTF,TGTGCCAGAACCAAGCCGCCGGGACAGGGAATTAAGGGCTACACCTTC
TRBD1,few,TRBJ1-2,TRBV11-2,CASSPYSGTGAYYGYTF,TGTGCCAGCAGCCCCTATTCCGGGACAGGGGCGTACTATGGCTACACCTTC
TRBD1,-,TRBJ2-2,TRBV5-1,CASSMGQGDSGELFF,TGCGCCAGCAGCATGGGACAGGGTGATTCCGGGGAGCTGTTTTTT
-,-,TRBJ2-7,TRBV5-1,CASSLAKVEGPSSYEQYF,TGCGCCAGCAGCTTGGCCAAAGTCGAAGGCCCTAGCTCCTACGAGCAGTACTTC
TRBD1,-,TRBJ1-1,TRBV12-5,CASGPGQGLKAFF,TGTGCTAGTGGCCCTGGACAGGGATTGAAAGCTTTCTTT
TRBD1,-,TRBJ2-7,TRBV5-1,CASSLARGSYEQYF,TGCGCCAGCAGCTTGGCCAGGGGGTCCTACGAGCAGTACTTC
-,-,TRBJ2-3,TRBV15,CATSTRRGTDTQYF,TGTGCCACCAGCACCAGACGGGGCACAGATACGCAGTATTTT
TRBD1,-,TRBJ2-7,TRBV18,CASSPQVRTGGFEQYF,TGTGCCAGCTCACCACAGGTCCGGACAGGGGGCTTCGAGCAGTACTTC
TRBD1,-,TRBJ2-7,TRBV5-1,CASSLQGAHYEQYF,TGCGCCAGCAGCTTACAGGGGGCCCACTACGAGCAGTACTTC
-,-,TRBJ2-7,TRBV10-1,CASSESRSSTYEQYF,TGCGCCAGCAGTGAGTCGCGGTCTTCTACCTACGAGCAGTACTTC
-,-,TRBJ1-2,TRBV6-5,CASTPSRQSNYGYTF,TGTGCCAGCACCCCGAGTAGACAGTCTAACTATGGCTACACCTTC